This is a list of T cell receptor beta chains from one sample in a study of cytomegalovirus exposure and HLA in healthy donors. Profiled with immunoSEQ multiplex PCR; TCRdb holds only in-frame clones, not every one. Among some 100,000 clones listed, under 80% were seen once. Sequenced material: PBMCs. Receptors originate from a young woman in good health and CMV-seropositive. Each CDR3 is given with its conserved first and last residue. Fields, in order: clone size, J gene, V gene, D gene, CDR3 DNA, CDR3 protein. A D gene is named only where the DNA matches it firmly. For some rows the clone size is stated as once, few or many, or as a class when expanded; others skip it.

size: NA; J: TRBJ2-7; V: TRBV5-1; D: TRBD2; DNA: TGCGCCAGCAGTCCGAGCCGCATTGAAAAGCGGCTAGCGGGAGAAACAGGTTGGTACGAGCAGTACTTC; CDR3: CASSPSRIEKRLAGETGWYEQYF
size: NA; J: TRBJ2-7; V: TRBV5-4; D: NA; DNA: TGTGCCAGCAGCTTGGGTGGGGGCCCCTACGAGCAGTACTTC; CDR3: CASSLGGGPYEQYF
size: NA; J: TRBJ2-5; V: TRBV25-1; D: TRBD2; DNA: TGTGCCAGCAGTGGAGCGGGAGTAAAGACCCAGTACTTC; CDR3: CASSGAGVKTQYF
size: few; J: TRBJ2-3; V: TRBV28; D: TRBD2; DNA: TGTGCCAGCAGTTCTCTAGCGGATAGCACAGATACGCAGTATTTT; CDR3: CASSSLADSTDTQYF
size: NA; J: TRBJ1-2; V: TRBV11-2; D: TRBD1; DNA: TGTGCCAGCAGCCCCATGACAGGGGGCGACTATGGCTACACCTTC; CDR3: CASSPMTGGDYGYTF
size: NA; J: TRBJ1-1; V: TRBV15; D: TRBD1; DNA: TGTGCCACCAGCACGACAGGGAGGAACACTGAAGCTTTCTTT; CDR3: CATSTTGRNTEAFF
size: NA; J: TRBJ1-4; V: TRBV5-1; D: NA; DNA: TGCGCCAGCAGCTTGGAGGCAGGGTTTAATGAAAAACTGTTTTTT; CDR3: CASSLEAGFNEKLFF
size: few; J: TRBJ1-5; V: TRBV6-5; D: TRBD1; DNA: TGTGCCAGCAGTTACAGTACAGGGGATCAGCCCCAGCATTTT; CDR3: CASSYSTGDQPQHF
size: NA; J: TRBJ2-7; V: TRBV11-1; D: NA; DNA: TGTGCCAGCAGGGGGGGCTCCTACGAGCAGTACTTC; CDR3: CASRGGSYEQYF
size: NA; J: TRBJ1-2; V: TRBV5-1; D: NA; DNA: TGCGCCAGCAGCAGCCGGGAGTCAGTCTATGGCTACACCTTC; CDR3: CASSSRESVYGYTF
size: once; J: TRBJ2-7; V: TRBV7-2; D: TRBD2; DNA: TGTGCCAGCAGCCGGACTAGCGGCAACCAGCCCTACGAGCAGTACTTC; CDR3: CASSRTSGNQPYEQYF
size: few; J: TRBJ1-1; V: TRBV18; D: TRBD1; DNA: TGTGCCAGCTCATCAGGACAGGGAAACACTGAAGCTTTCTTT; CDR3: CASSSGQGNTEAFF
size: NA; J: TRBJ2-1; V: TRBV29-1; D: TRBD2; DNA: TGCAGCGTGGATCTAGCGGGAGGGTCCCACAATGAGCAGTTCTTC; CDR3: CSVDLAGGSHNEQFF
size: NA; J: TRBJ1-1; V: TRBV21-1; D: NA; DNA: TGTGCCAGCAGCACAATACAGGGGGAACGCACTGAAGCTTTCTTT; CDR3: CASSTIQGERTEAFF
size: NA; J: TRBJ2-3; V: TRBV7-2; D: NA; DNA: TGTGCCAGCAGCTTAGGGACTTCCGTGGATACGCAGTATTTT; CDR3: CASSLGTSVDTQYF
size: NA; J: TRBJ1-1; V: TRBV16; D: TRBD1; DNA: TGTGCCAGCAGCCAATGGGGGACAGGCACTGAAGCTTTCTTT; CDR3: CASSQWGTGTEAFF
size: NA; J: TRBJ2-1; V: TRBV25-1; D: TRBD2; DNA: TGTGCCAGCACTCCGGGACTAGGGGAGTACAATGAGCAGTTCTTC; CDR3: CASTPGLGEYNEQFF
size: NA; J: TRBJ2-7; V: TRBV19; D: NA; DNA: TGTGCCAGTAGTACGCTGGGGGGCGAGCAGTACTTC; CDR3: CASSTLGGEQYF
size: once; J: TRBJ2-7; V: TRBV5-8; D: TRBD2; DNA: TGTGCCAGCAGCGGGGTAGCGGGAGAGGGCAACGAGCAGTACTTC; CDR3: CASSGVAGEGNEQYF
size: NA; J: TRBJ2-3; V: TRBV27; D: TRBD1; DNA: TGTGCCAGCAGTTTATTCGGGACAGTCACAGATACGCAGTATTTT; CDR3: CASSLFGTVTDTQYF
size: NA; J: TRBJ2-3; V: TRBV28; D: TRBD1; DNA: TGTGCCAGCAGTTTGGCAGGGGGCTTCCCAGATACGCAGTATTTT; CDR3: CASSLAGGFPDTQYF
size: NA; J: TRBJ2-2; V: TRBV7-2; D: NA; DNA: TGTGCCAGCAGCCTACGAAGGAGCACCGGGGAGCTGTTTTTT; CDR3: CASSLRRSTGELFF
size: NA; J: TRBJ2-1; V: TRBV5-6; D: NA; DNA: TGTGCCAGCAGCTCGGGAGAATCCTACAATGAGCAGTTCTTC; CDR3: CASSSGESYNEQFF
size: few; J: TRBJ2-7; V: TRBV19; D: NA; DNA: TGTGCCAGTAGTTCAGGGTCCGAGCAGTACTTC; CDR3: CASSSGSEQYF
size: NA; J: TRBJ2-2; V: TRBV6-6; D: NA; DNA: TGTGCCAGCAGTTTGGTCCTGGCGGAAGGGGAGCTGTTTTTT; CDR3: CASSLVLAEGELFF
size: NA; J: TRBJ1-1; V: TRBV4-1; D: TRBD1; DNA: TGCGCCAGCAGCCAAGATGGGACAGGGGGCCTAGAAGCTTTCTTT; CDR3: CASSQDGTGGLEAFF
size: many; J: TRBJ2-3; V: TRBV5-6; D: NA; DNA: TGTGCCAGCAGCTTTCCCCAAGATACGCAGTATTTT; CDR3: CASSFPQDTQYF
size: few; J: TRBJ1-1; V: TRBV11-1; D: NA; DNA: TGTGCCAGCAGGGGAGGGGGCACTGAAGCTTTCTTT; CDR3: CASRGGGTEAFF
size: NA; J: TRBJ2-7; V: TRBV27; D: NA; DNA: TGTGCCAGCAGTTTTAGTTTTTCATACGAGCAGTACTTC; CDR3: CASSFSFSYEQYF
size: NA; J: TRBJ1-2; V: TRBV7-2; D: TRBD1; DNA: TGTGCCAGCAGCTTGACAGGGGACTCTAACTATGGCTACACCTTC; CDR3: CASSLTGDSNYGYTF
size: NA; J: TRBJ2-2; V: TRBV27; D: NA; DNA: TGTGCCAGCAGTTTCCGGGTCCTAGGCGGGGAGCTGTTTTTT; CDR3: CASSFRVLGGELFF
size: NA; J: TRBJ2-6; V: TRBV7-8; D: TRBD2; DNA: TGTGCCAGCAGCTTAGTGGGGACTAGCGGGGGGAAGGCCGGGGCCAACGTCCTGACTTTC; CDR3: CASSLVGTSGGKAGANVLTF
size: few; J: TRBJ1-3; V: TRBV4-2; D: TRBD1; DNA: TGTGCCAGCAGCCAAGATCTTGGCCCGGGACAGGGGTCATCGGGAAACACCATATATTTT; CDR3: CASSQDLGPGQGSSGNTIYF
size: NA; J: TRBJ2-7; V: TRBV10-3; D: NA; DNA: TGTGCCATCAGGGACAGCTACGAGCAGTACTTC; CDR3: CAIRDSYEQYF
size: NA; J: TRBJ2-1; V: TRBV2; D: NA; DNA: TGTGCCAGCAGAACAGGTCGAAGGGGGGGTAATGAGCAGTTCTTC; CDR3: CASRTGRRGGNEQFF
size: NA; J: TRBJ2-7; V: TRBV5-1; D: NA; DNA: TGCGCCAGCAGCTTGGGCCAGGCGGGATTTGTGCTATTCGGCGAGCAGTACTTC; CDR3: CASSLGQAGFVLFGEQYF
size: once; J: TRBJ2-1; V: TRBV7-6; D: TRBD2; DNA: TGTGCCAGCAGCTGGACTAGCGGGAGGAATGAGCAGTTCTTC; CDR3: CASSWTSGRNEQFF
size: few; J: TRBJ2-5; V: TRBV11-2; D: NA; DNA: TGTGCCAGCAGCTTAGGCAACAGTCAAGAGACCCAGTACTTC; CDR3: CASSLGNSQETQYF
size: NA; J: TRBJ1-4; V: TRBV30; D: TRBD1; DNA: TGTGCCTGGAGCTTTGGGACAGTGACTAATGAAAAACTGTTTTTT; CDR3: CAWSFGTVTNEKLFF
size: NA; J: TRBJ2-5; V: TRBV27; D: TRBD1; DNA: TGTGCCAGCAGTTTAGGGGCCGGACAGGGAGAGACCCAGTACTTC; CDR3: CASSLGAGQGETQYF
size: once; J: TRBJ2-2; V: TRBV18; D: NA; DNA: TGTGCCAGCTCACCCGACAGGACGAACACCGGGGAGCTGTTTTTT; CDR3: CASSPDRTNTGELFF
size: few; J: TRBJ2-2; V: TRBV25-1; D: TRBD2; DNA: TGTGCCAGCAGTGTGGTAGCGGGGCCCACCGGGGAGCTGTTTTTT; CDR3: CASSVVAGPTGELFF
size: NA; J: TRBJ2-2; V: TRBV11-3; D: NA; DNA: TGTGCCAGCAGTCGATGGGACTCCGTGAACACCGGGGAGCTGTTTTTT; CDR3: CASSRWDSVNTGELFF
size: NA; J: TRBJ2-5; V: TRBV6-1; D: TRBD2; DNA: TGTGCCAGCAGAGCGGGACGGTCTTTAGCCCAGTACTTC; CDR3: CASRAGRSLAQYF
size: NA; J: TRBJ2-1; V: TRBV30; D: NA; DNA: TGTGCCTGGAGTCATGGGGGCGTTGAGCAGTTCTTC; CDR3: CAWSHGGVEQFF
size: NA; J: TRBJ1-5; V: TRBV28; D: NA; DNA: TGTGCCAGCAGTTACACCGGGTATAGCAATCAGCCCCAGCATTTT; CDR3: CASSYTGYSNQPQHF
size: NA; J: TRBJ2-7; V: TRBV6-5; D: NA; DNA: TGTGCCAGCAGTTACGGGCGGCGGGACGAGCAGTACTTC; CDR3: CASSYGRRDEQYF
size: NA; J: TRBJ2-1; V: TRBV19; D: NA; DNA: TGTGCCAGTAGTACAGGGTGGCACGACAATGAGCAGTTCTTC; CDR3: CASSTGWHDNEQFF
size: NA; J: TRBJ2-4; V: TRBV29-1; D: TRBD1; DNA: TGCAGCGTACAGGGGGAAAACATTCAGTACTTC; CDR3: CSVQGENIQYF
size: NA; J: TRBJ2-1; V: TRBV5-4; D: NA; DNA: TGTGCCAGCAGCTTGATGTACGGGGGATACAATGAGCAGTTCTTC; CDR3: CASSLMYGGYNEQFF
size: few; J: TRBJ2-5; V: TRBV28; D: TRBD2; DNA: TGTGCCAGCAGTTTCGGGGAGGGGCCTTGGGAGACCCAGTACTTC; CDR3: CASSFGEGPWETQYF
size: NA; J: TRBJ2-3; V: TRBV7-9; D: NA; DNA: TGTGCCAGCAGCTTAGTCCTCACAGATACGCAGTATTTT; CDR3: CASSLVLTDTQYF
size: NA; J: TRBJ2-7; V: TRBV6-1; D: NA; DNA: TGTGCCAGCAGAATAGGAGGGAGCTCCTACGAGCAGTACTTC; CDR3: CASRIGGSSYEQYF